This entry is about one T cell receptor (beta chain). Its antigen is not identified. This entry is derived from a study of CXCR3-negative and CXCR3-positive naive CD8 T cells. Naive cells were sorted as CD45RO-, CCR7+, CD27+ and CD95-. CDR3 length equals 13 residues. Germline V gives CDR1 DFQATT, CDR2 SNEGSKA (reference sequence). 5' RACE that incorporated UMI labels was used to prepare the TRB cDNA libraries. Following a re-call of the 5' RACE reads, TCRdb has one entry per CDR3 protein and lacks DNA. Recorded here are tens of thousands of distinct CDR3 sequences; the top ten clones represent around 0.99%. Study observations and caveats: It was found that naive subsets had comparable surface CD5, and TCR strength was inferred from TRB CDR3 properties. TRB CDR3s of CXCR3-positive naive cells were more hydrophobic than those of CXCR3-negative naive cells. Whereas both naive subsets had comparably high diversity, memory CD8+ cells had much lower diversity.

The chain recombines TRBV20-1 with TRBJ2-1; as DNA is missing, the TRBD1 call by TCRdb cannot be tested. The receptor's source is a human donor in good health. Some clones in this sample may be carry-over from other donors' samples. Sequencing was carried out using naive CXCR3- CD8+ T cells from blood. The subset was: CD45RO-CCR7+CD27+CD95- naive CD8+ T cells lacking CXCR3 (TNR3-). The CDR3 reads CSARDLLGGEQFF.